The rows below give T cell receptor beta chains drawn from one sample of a study of monozygotic twins with inflammatory bowel disease. TCRdb reanalyzed the 5' RACE reads, giving one entry per CDR3 protein sequence and no DNA. The table for this sample gives 200,000 to 250,000 distinct CDR3 sequences. The sample consisted of blood. The receptor source for this set is a human donor with ulcerative colitis or Crohn's disease, or a healthy co-twin of an affected twin (not recorded which). The CDR3 runs from the conserved cysteine through the conserved F or W.

V gene	J gene	CDR3 protein
TRBV5-1	TRBJ1-4	CASSSEGLEKLFF
TRBV11-2	TRBJ1-2	CASSPETGSDYGYTF
TRBV5-1	TRBJ2-5	CASSWASGEGETQYF
TRBV5-4	TRBJ1-1	CASSGRQGNTEAFF
TRBV20-1	TRBJ2-3	CSAPTGDTQYF
TRBV5-1	TRBJ2-4	CASSTDRFDIQYF
TRBV10-2	TRBJ1-6	CASKTSSPLPLHF
TRBV12-3/TRBV12-4	TRBJ2-3	CASSWGAGVSTDTQYF
TRBV4-1	TRBJ2-7	CASSQAWGGGYEQYF
TRBV4-1	TRBJ2-2	CASSHFPFGELYTGELFF
TRBV7-2	TRBJ1-1	CASSLNGGRPFF
TRBV12-3/TRBV12-4	TRBJ2-3	CATRRLGGPGTQYF
TRBV13	TRBJ1-3	CASSSLQGGNTIYF
TRBV5-1	TRBJ1-1	CASSSGPARNTEAFF
TRBV2	TRBJ1-1	CASSVQGSAFF
TRBV20-1	TRBJ1-6	CSARDYQGSPLHF
TRBV11-2	TRBJ2-3	CASSLPGSADTQYF
TRBV6-1	TRBJ1-4	CASSAAPVGEKLFF
TRBV6-2/TRBV6-3	TRBJ1-1	CASSYYYTEAFF
TRBV7-2	TRBJ1-2	CASSLDREYGYTF
TRBV12-3/TRBV12-4	TRBJ1-1	CASSSWTVQTEAFF
TRBV7-9	TRBJ2-5	CASSRPTVYQETQYF
TRBV13	TRBJ1-3	CASSFAAWIGSRNTIYF
TRBV3-1	TRBJ2-7	CASSQALGRRTYEQYF
TRBV5-5	TRBJ1-5	CASSLDGAYQPQHF
TRBV21-1	TRBJ2-7	CASSKRMVGDFYEQYF
TRBV7-6	TRBJ1-6	CASSQGSPLHF
TRBV5-1	TRBJ2-1	CASSFGQLSSYNEQFF
TRBV5-6	TRBJ1-2	CASSLDRFYGYTF
TRBV20-1	TRBJ2-7	CSAREGGGLSIHEQYF
TRBV5-1	TRBJ2-1	CASSLAGDTHNEQFF
TRBV12-3/TRBV12-4	TRBJ1-5	CASTAGTPRQPQHF
TRBV6-5	TRBJ2-3	CASSYRAAIATDTQYF
TRBV6-6	TRBJ1-6	CASSPERPPLHF
TRBV25-1	TRBJ2-2	CASSVRDRGGELFF
TRBV29-1	TRBJ1-2	CSVMVVSRGYTF
TRBV18	TRBJ2-5	CASSTDRGSGETQYF
TRBV12-3/TRBV12-4	TRBJ2-5	CASSLRILGHGQETQYF
TRBV5-4	TRBJ2-5	CASSLATSGGLETQYF
TRBV7-2	TRBJ1-4	CASSEARDRGLMKNCFF
TRBV24-1	TRBJ2-2	CATSGSDANTGELFF